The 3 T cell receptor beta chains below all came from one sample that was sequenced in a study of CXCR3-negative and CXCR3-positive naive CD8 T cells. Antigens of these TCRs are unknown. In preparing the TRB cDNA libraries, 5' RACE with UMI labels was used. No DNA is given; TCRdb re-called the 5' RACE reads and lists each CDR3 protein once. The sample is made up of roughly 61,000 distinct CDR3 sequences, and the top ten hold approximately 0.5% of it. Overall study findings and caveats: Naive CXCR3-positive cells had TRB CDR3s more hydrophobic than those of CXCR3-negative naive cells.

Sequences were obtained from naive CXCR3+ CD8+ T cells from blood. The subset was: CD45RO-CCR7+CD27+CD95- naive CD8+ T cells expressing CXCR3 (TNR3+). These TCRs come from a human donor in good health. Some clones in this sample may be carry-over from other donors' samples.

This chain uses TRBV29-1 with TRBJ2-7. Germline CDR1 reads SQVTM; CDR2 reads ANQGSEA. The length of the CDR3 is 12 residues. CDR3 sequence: CSVEKVPYEQYF.

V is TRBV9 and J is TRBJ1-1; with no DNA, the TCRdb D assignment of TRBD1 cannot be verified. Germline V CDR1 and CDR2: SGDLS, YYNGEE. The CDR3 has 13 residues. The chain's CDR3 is CASRSGANTEAFF.

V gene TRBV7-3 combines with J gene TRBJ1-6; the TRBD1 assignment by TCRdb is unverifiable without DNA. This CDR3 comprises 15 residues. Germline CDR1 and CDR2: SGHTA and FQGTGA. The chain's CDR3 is CASSATGGAGSPLHF.